This T cell receptor (beta chain) was obtained from a study of early T cells in non-severe SARS-CoV-2 infection. TCRdb passed the 5' RACE reads through MiXCR, listing each CDR3 protein once. There are about 80,000 distinct CDR3 sequences in the sample; around 17% occur only once, and about 2.6% lies in the top ten. This clonotype was counted between two and nine times. This TCR came from an adult who was a healthcare worker with PCR-confirmed SARS-CoV-2 infection or an uninfected control (not recorded which). Sequences were obtained from whole blood.

CDR3 DNA: TGTGCCAGCGTTAAGAGGGGTCCCTATGGCTACACCTTC. Translated: CASVKRGPYGYTF. This rearrangement joins TRBV12-3 or TRBV12-4 to TRBJ1-2; D is perhaps TRBD1 (5 bases). V was cut by 8 bases and J by 4 bases, with 14 bases left in between. The CDR3 loop spans 13 amino acids.